Listed below are T cell receptor beta chains from one sample, sequenced in a study of Ad26.COV2.S vaccination and SARS-CoV-2 variants. Using immunoSEQ multiplex PCR, the repertoire was profiled, and TCRdb retains in-frame clones only, with some absent. The table records 250,000 to 300,000 clones, around 87% of them present only once. The sample consisted of peripheral blood, taken in a trial of Ad26.COV2.S vaccine versus placebo. The receptors originated from a person aged 18 to 65 who received the Ad26.COV2.S COVID-19 vaccine or a placebo. The conserved cysteine and the conserved F or W are not part of the CDR3 here. Each record gives: V gene, D gene, CDR3 protein. D genes are given only for firm matches.

v_gene: TRBV6-1; d_gene: TRBD1; CDR3aa: ASRELMRQGAVEAF
v_gene: TRBV5-4; d_gene: .; CDR3aa: ASSLELQDEAF
v_gene: TRBV5-8; d_gene: .; CDR3aa: ASLRGLHGYT
v_gene: TRBV5-1; d_gene: .; CDR3aa: ASSLDLTSYEQY
v_gene: TRBV5-4; d_gene: TRBD1; CDR3aa: ASSSTGTANTEAF
v_gene: TRBV6-6; d_gene: TRBD2; CDR3aa: ASSPKTGGISGRAGNEQF
v_gene: TRBV7-2; d_gene: .; CDR3aa: ASSLGSSSGAYEQY
v_gene: TRBV18; d_gene: .; CDR3aa: ASSPRNMGSYTEAF
v_gene: TRBV7-8; d_gene: .; CDR3aa: ASTLVANTEAF
v_gene: TRBV7-9; d_gene: .; CDR3aa: ASSLETGLDTQY
v_gene: TRBV19; d_gene: .; CDR3aa: ASSMGVNTGELF
v_gene: TRBV5-1; d_gene: .; CDR3aa: ASSLEGWASSYNEQF
v_gene: TRBV24-1; d_gene: TRBD2; CDR3aa: ATSDRTSGAYNEQF
v_gene: TRBV6-5; d_gene: .; CDR3aa: ASSYSEGRGQPQH
v_gene: TRBV27; d_gene: .; CDR3aa: ASSLGGGQNSPLH
v_gene: TRBV6-6; d_gene: .; CDR3aa: ASRPPNEGNYGYT
v_gene: TRBV6-5; d_gene: TRBD1; CDR3aa: ASRETGLAKNIQY
v_gene: TRBV11-2; d_gene: TRBD2; CDR3aa: ASSLNLAGVLTGELF
v_gene: TRBV6-5; d_gene: .; CDR3aa: ASTRVNTEAF
v_gene: TRBV5-1; d_gene: .; CDR3aa: ASSRSPQESYEQY
v_gene: TRBV5-4; d_gene: .; CDR3aa: ASSPGQQETQY
v_gene: TRBV7-2; d_gene: .; CDR3aa: ASSLVRGNTEAF
v_gene: TRBV6-5; d_gene: TRBD1; CDR3aa: ASSTGTGWQPQH
v_gene: TRBV5-1; d_gene: .; CDR3aa: ASSLAGDGYT
v_gene: TRBV19; d_gene: .; CDR3aa: ASSPRGTPHGTQY
v_gene: TRBV5-5; d_gene: TRBD1; CDR3aa: ASRPPQQGVNSPLH
v_gene: TRBV5-1; d_gene: TRBD1; CDR3aa: ASSFSPGQGTYGYT
v_gene: TRBV2; d_gene: .; CDR3aa: ASMGESGNTEAF
v_gene: TRBV3-1/TRBV3-2; d_gene: .; CDR3aa: ASSHSTSPQETQY